Here is one T cell receptor (beta chain) with its context. Original handling: Reference gene primer amplification yielded estimated nucleated cell counts. The method was immunoSEQ multiplex PCR; TCRdb's version includes in-frame clones alone and lacks a portion of them. D and trimming were read from the DNA, whereas the V and J calls and clone size are those reported in that table. The sample shows tens of thousands of clones, around 72% of them seen only once. The CDR3 is made up of 13 amino acids. Looked up from germline, CDR1 is SGHNT and CDR2 is YENEEA. J lost 6 bases, V lost 4 bases, and 3 bases had no gene match. These data come from a study of blood T cell repertoires in COVID-19. Study details: Whether acute or convalescent, the COVID-19 samples came from the United States, Italy and Spain. Sample material is recorded as cDNA or gDNA derived from T cells, B-cell-depleted T cells, or PBMCs.

This TCR derives from a woman of 80 years or more with acute or convalescent COVID-19. Sequenced input: peripheral blood. The chain combines TRBV11-3 with TRBJ2-3, with 8 bases aligning to TRBD2. The CDR3 loop is CASSSSGGDTQYF. CDR3 coding DNA: TGTGCCAGCAGCTCCAGCGGGGGCGATACGCAGTATTTT. The whole variable domain, remainder taken from reference TRBV11-3 and TRBJ2-3, is EAGVVQSPRYKIIEKKQPVAFWCNPISGHNTLYWYLQNLGQGPELLIRYENEEAVDDSQLPKDRFSAERLKGVDSTLKIQPAELGDSAVYLCASSSSGGDTQYFGPGTRLTVL.